The clone carrying this TCR beta chain was seen a single time. Germline assignment: CDR1 MNHEY and CDR2 SMNVEV (reference sequence). The V segment lost 6 bases and the J segment 7 bases; nucleotides outside the gene matches: 4. The CDR3 loop spans 15 amino acids. This sample was taken from a study of blood T cell repertoires in COVID-19. Measured with immunoSEQ multiplex PCR; TCRdb has only the in-frame clones, and not every one. The table includes 250,000 to 300,000 clones, about 93% detected once. The receptor's source is a woman in her twenties or thirties who had recovered from COVID-19. The chain is built from TRBV27 and TRBJ2-1; TRBD2 matches 15 bases. Sequencing was performed on PBMCs or T cells enriched from blood (not recorded which). CDR3 region: CASSPGLAGGNEQFF. CDR3 DNA: TGTGCCAGCAGCCCGGGACTAGCGGGAGGTAATGAGCAGTTCTTC.